Listed below are T cell receptor beta chains from one sample, sequenced in a study of response to subunit inactivated influenza vaccine. TCRdb re-analysed the RT-PCR reads in MiXCR, keeping a single row per CDR3 protein. The repertoire holds approximately 500,000 distinct CDR3 sequences, with about an eighth as singletons. This specimen consisted of PBMCs from blood, obtained roughly 47 days after vaccination. These TCRs come from a man aged 45 to 65 who received an inactivated influenza vaccine. CDR3s include the opening cysteine and the closing phenylalanine or tryptophan. Fields, in order: V gene, D gene, J gene, clone size, CDR3 protein, CDR3 DNA. A D gene is named only where the DNA matches it firmly. Clone size, where shown, is once, few, many, or a class for clones that have expanded.

TRBV12-3/TRBV12-4	-	TRBJ2-4	many	CASSGVAKNIQYF	TGTGCCAGTTCCGGGGTAGCCAAAAACATTCAGTACTTC
TRBV30	-	TRBJ1-6	few	CAWRSGRMGAPLHF	TGTGCCTGGAGGTCGGGACGGATGGGAGCGCCCCTCCACTTT
TRBV10-3	TRBD1	TRBJ1-4	-	CAISEPGGTGSEKLFF	TGTGCCATCAGTGAGCCTGGCGGGACAGGGAGTGAAAAACTGTTTTTT
TRBV20-1	-	TRBJ1-3	-	CSARRGAGSGNTIYF	TGCAGTGCTAGGCGAGGGGCGGGCTCTGGAAACACCATATATTTT
TRBV7-8	TRBD2	TRBJ2-1	-	CASSPRTRNNEQFF	TGTGCCAGCAGCCCTAGGACTAGGAACAATGAGCAGTTCTTC
TRBV5-1	TRBD1	TRBJ2-2	few	CASSSDRGDTGELFF	TGCGCCAGCAGTTCCGACAGGGGGGACACCGGGGAGCTGTTTTTT
TRBV20-1	TRBD2	TRBJ2-3	once	CSATHYNGLAGGRGDTQYF	TGCAGTGCCACTCACTATAACGGACTAGCGGGAGGGCGTGGAGATACGCAGTATTTT
TRBV28	-	TRBJ1-2	-	CASTQQTAAYGYTF	TGTGCCAGCACCCAGCAGACTGCGGCGTATGGCTACACCTTC
TRBV7-9	-	TRBJ1-2	-	CASSPHPKGNYGYTF	TGTGCCAGCAGCCCCCACCCTAAGGGAAACTATGGCTACACCTTC
TRBV3-1	TRBD1	TRBJ2-7	few	CASSHGQGSNEQYF	TGTGCCAGCAGCCACGGACAGGGGTCCAACGAGCAGTACTTC
TRBV6-5	-	TRBJ2-1	-	CASSYSDLGRDNEQFF	TGTGCCAGCAGTTATTCGGACCTAGGTCGCGACAATGAGCAGTTCTTC
TRBV20-1	-	TRBJ2-1	few	CSASGEGVGSYNEQFF	TGCAGTGCTAGTGGAGAGGGGGTCGGCTCCTACAATGAGCAGTTCTTC
TRBV20-1	-	TRBJ2-7	few	CSASRGFSSSAGYEQYF	TGCAGTGCTAGCAGGGGGTTTTCCTCGTCAGCGGGCTACGAGCAGTACTTC
TRBV11-1	TRBD2	TRBJ2-2	few	CASSLGTSGRADAGELFF	TGTGCCAGCAGCTTAGGGACTAGCGGGAGGGCCGACGCCGGGGAGCTGTTTTTT
TRBV6-2/TRBV6-3	-	TRBJ1-1	-	CASSYIGRSTEAFF	TGTGCCAGCAGTTACATCGGCAGGAGCACTGAAGCTTTCTTT
TRBV20-1	-	TRBJ1-1	-	CSASSRVWTEAFF	TGCAGTGCTAGCTCCCGAGTGTGGACTGAAGCTTTCTTT
TRBV5-1	-	TRBJ2-3	many	CASSQASAGDTQYF	TGCGCCAGCAGCCAAGCCTCGGCAGGTGATACGCAGTATTTT
TRBV5-1	-	TRBJ2-5	-	CASSLTGLSQETQYF	TGCGCCAGCAGCTTGACGGGACTGAGCCAAGAGACCCAGTACTTC
TRBV11-2	-	TRBJ2-1	-	CASSPPAGRYNEQFF	TGTGCCAGCAGCCCCCCCGCGGGTCGATACAATGAGCAGTTCTTC
TRBV7-2	-	TRBJ2-7	few	CASSLSREGSQYF	TGTGCCAGCAGCTTAAGCAGAGAGGGCTCACAGTACTTC
TRBV27	-	TRBJ1-6	-	CASSLDGGPLHF	TGTGCCAGCAGTTTGGACGGGGGACCCCTCCACTTT
TRBV5-6	-	TRBJ2-1	few	CASSPTGQGGNNEQFF	TGTGCCAGCTCACCCACGGGGCAGGGAGGAAACAATGAGCAGTTCTTC
TRBV20-1	TRBD2	TRBJ2-5	-	CSAIEGLAGGGKTQYF	TGCAGTGCTATTGAGGGGCTAGCGGGGGGCGGAAAGACCCAGTACTTC
TRBV10-3	TRBD1	TRBJ2-7	-	CAISRDRVYEQYF	TGTGCCATCTCCCGGGACAGGGTGTACGAGCAGTACTTC
TRBV12-3/TRBV12-4	-	TRBJ2-5	many	CASSWDQETQYF	TGTGCCAGCAGTTGGGACCAAGAGACCCAGTACTTC
TRBV15	-	TRBJ2-5	few	CATSRDANLGRTQYF	TGTGCCACCAGCAGAGATGCGAACTTGGGTAGGACCCAGTACTTC
TRBV6-2/TRBV6-3	TRBD2	TRBJ2-3	-	CASSLAGADFGTQYF	TGTGCCAGCAGTTTAGCGGGGGCCGATTTTGGTACGCAGTATTTT
TRBV4-3	TRBD1	TRBJ2-6	few	CASSRGQGASGANVLTF	TGCGCCAGCAGCCGGGGACAGGGCGCCTCTGGGGCCAACGTCCTGACTTTC
TRBV29-1	-	TRBJ2-6	-	CSVGTGSGANVLTF	TGCAGCGTTGGGACGGGCTCTGGGGCCAACGTCCTGACTTTC
TRBV30	-	TRBJ1-1	-	CATTGTTYTEAFF	TGTGCCACCACAGGGACGACTTACACTGAAGCTTTCTTT
TRBV5-1	-	TRBJ2-5	-	CASRGAIQETQYF	TGCGCCAGCCGTGGGGCTATTCAAGAGACCCAGTACTTC
TRBV12-3/TRBV12-4	TRBD2	TRBJ2-2	few	CASSLLAGGANTGELFF	TGTGCCAGCAGTTTACTAGCGGGGGGGGCGAACACCGGGGAGCTGTTTTTT
TRBV6-5	TRBD1	TRBJ2-7	few	CASSSLPPGGHYEQYF	TGTGCCAGCAGTTCCCTACCCCCAGGGGGCCACTACGAGCAGTACTTC
TRBV12-3/TRBV12-4	-	TRBJ2-3	few	CASSLRGRVTDTQYF	TGTGCCAGCAGTTTAAGGGGACGGGTCACAGATACGCAGTATTTT
TRBV4-3	TRBD1	TRBJ2-5	-	CASSQGTDRVEETQYF	TGCGCCAGCAGCCAGGGGACGGACAGGGTTGAGGAGACCCAGTACTTC
TRBV24-1	TRBD1	TRBJ1-2	-	CATSRTGGENGYTF	TGTGCCACCAGCCGGACAGGGGGGGAGAATGGCTACACCTTC
TRBV27	TRBD2	TRBJ2-5	-	CANGDKRDRGETQYF	TGTGCCAACGGTGACAAGCGGGATAGGGGCGAGACCCAGTACTTC
TRBV5-1	TRBD1	TRBJ2-7	once	CATSRGTGGVASYEQYF	TGCGCCACCAGCCGAGGGACAGGGGGCGTGGCGTCCTACGAGCAGTACTTC
TRBV7-9	-	TRBJ1-6	-	CASSYLDQTSPLHF	TGTGCCAGCAGCTACCTCGACCAAACTTCACCCCTCCACTTT